This T cell receptor beta chain was sequenced for a study of OX40 agonist ivuxolimab in advanced cancers. Overall study: The patients got ivuxolimab, which is an agonistic anti-OX40 (CD134) antibody.

The study's findings and limits: The study observed clonal expansion of CD4+ and CD8+ blood T cells by week 6 at 0.1 to 3.0 mg/kg.

About this clone itself: What it binds is unknown.

Assay: immunoSEQ multiplex PCR; the TCRdb copy retains only in-frame clones and omits some. The sample consists of about 28,000 clones, 80% of them appearing once. CDR3 length: 14 residues. Germline CDR1 and CDR2: SGDLS and YYNGEE. With V trimmed by 7 bases and J by 2 bases, 6 bases remained unmatched. This TCR was sampled from an adult with an advanced solid tumor such as melanoma, head and neck, liver or kidney cancer. J is TRBJ2-5 and V is TRBV9; 9 bases fit TRBD2. Sequenced here: CD4+ or CD8+ T cells sorted from blood, sampled in a trial of the OX40 agonist ivuxolimab. CDR3 sequence (DNA): TGTGCCAGCGGAGCGGGGGGCCCGCAAGAGACCCAGTACTTC. Protein sequence: CASGAGGPQETQYF.